This T cell receptor beta chain was observed in a study of shared clonotypes between healthy human individuals. Clones were read by immunoSEQ multiplex PCR, and TCRdb kept only the in-frame ones, dropping some. The data hold some 900,000 clones, with roughly 72% observed a single time. Study findings and constraints: Compared with memory subsets, naive subsets generally had larger estimated richness.

Turning to this clone: Its specificity is unknown.

The TCR originated in a young man in good health. Sequencing was done on a sample of memory CD4+ T cells sorted from blood. Subset denoted: CD45RA-negative fraction.

The CDR3, as DNA: TGTGCCACATTCATGGGGAGCGGCAGAGCTGCTTTCTTT. This sequence encodes CATFMGSGRAAFF. This sequence joins TRBV10-3 and TRBJ1-1; D uncertain. Trimming cost V 10 bases and J 11 bases, with 23 bases left between them. The CDR3 length is 13 residues. The germline CDR1 and CDR2 sequences are ENHRY and SYGVKD.